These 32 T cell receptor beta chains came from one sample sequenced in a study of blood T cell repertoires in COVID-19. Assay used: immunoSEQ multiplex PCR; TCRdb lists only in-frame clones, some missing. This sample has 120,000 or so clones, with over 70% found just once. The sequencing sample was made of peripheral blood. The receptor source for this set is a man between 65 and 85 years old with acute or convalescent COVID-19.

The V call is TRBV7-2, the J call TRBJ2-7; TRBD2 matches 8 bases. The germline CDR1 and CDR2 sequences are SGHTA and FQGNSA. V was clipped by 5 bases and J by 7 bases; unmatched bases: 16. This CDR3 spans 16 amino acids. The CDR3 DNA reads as TGTGCCAGCAGCCCGCGGGGTAGCGGGGCCTCGAGGGAGCAGTACTTC. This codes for CASSPRGSGASREQYF.

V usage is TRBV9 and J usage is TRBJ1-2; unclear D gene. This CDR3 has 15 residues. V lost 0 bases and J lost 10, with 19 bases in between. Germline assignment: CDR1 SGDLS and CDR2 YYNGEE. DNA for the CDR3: TGTGCCAGCAGCGTAGTTGCAGAATTCAATCGTTACTACACCTTC. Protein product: CASSVVAEFNRYYTF.

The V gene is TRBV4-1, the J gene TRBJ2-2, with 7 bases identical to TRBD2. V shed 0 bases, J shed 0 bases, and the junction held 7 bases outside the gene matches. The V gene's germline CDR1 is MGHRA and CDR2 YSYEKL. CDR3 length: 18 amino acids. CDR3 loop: CASSQEQRGAANTGELFF. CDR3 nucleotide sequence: TGCGCCAGCAGCCAAGAGCAGCGGGGCGCCGCGAACACCGGGGAGCTGTTTTTT.

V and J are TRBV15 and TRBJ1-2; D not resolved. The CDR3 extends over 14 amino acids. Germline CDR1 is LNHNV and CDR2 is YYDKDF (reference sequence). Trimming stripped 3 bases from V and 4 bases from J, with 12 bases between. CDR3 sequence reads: CATSRPPAIYGYTF. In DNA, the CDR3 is TGTGCCACCAGCAGGCCGCCTGCGATCTATGGCTACACCTTC.

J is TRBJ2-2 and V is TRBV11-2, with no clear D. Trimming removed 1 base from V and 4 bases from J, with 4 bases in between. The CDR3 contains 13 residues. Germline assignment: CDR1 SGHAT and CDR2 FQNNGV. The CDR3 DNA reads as TGTGCCAGCAGCTTAGCCCTCACCGGGGAGCTGTTTTTT. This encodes CASSLALTGELFF.

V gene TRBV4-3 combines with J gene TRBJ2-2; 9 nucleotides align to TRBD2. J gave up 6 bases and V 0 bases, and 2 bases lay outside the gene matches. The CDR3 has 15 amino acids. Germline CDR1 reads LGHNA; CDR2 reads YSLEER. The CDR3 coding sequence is TGCGCCAGCAGCCAAGAGCGCGGGGGGGCCGGGGAGCTGTTTTTT. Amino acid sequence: CASSQERGGAGELFF.

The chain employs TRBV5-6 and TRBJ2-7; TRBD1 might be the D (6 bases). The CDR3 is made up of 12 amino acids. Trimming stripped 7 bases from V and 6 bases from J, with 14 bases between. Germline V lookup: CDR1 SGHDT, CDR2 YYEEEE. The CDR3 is CASGGRAAEQYF. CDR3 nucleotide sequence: TGTGCCAGCGGGGGCAGGGCGGCCGAGCAGTACTTC.

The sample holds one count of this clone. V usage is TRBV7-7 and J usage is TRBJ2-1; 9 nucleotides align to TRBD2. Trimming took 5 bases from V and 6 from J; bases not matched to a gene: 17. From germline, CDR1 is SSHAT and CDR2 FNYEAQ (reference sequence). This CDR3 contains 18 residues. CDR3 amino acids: CASSPGSGGFNPLNEQFF. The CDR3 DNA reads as TGTGCCAGCAGCCCCGGGAGCGGGGGGTTTAATCCTCTCAATGAGCAGTTCTTC.

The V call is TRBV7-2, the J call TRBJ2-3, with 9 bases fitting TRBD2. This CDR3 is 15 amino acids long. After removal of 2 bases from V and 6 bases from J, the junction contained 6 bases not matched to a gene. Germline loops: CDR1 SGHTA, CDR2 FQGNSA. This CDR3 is CASSLMAGGLDTQYF. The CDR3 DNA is TGTGCCAGCAGCTTAATGGCGGGGGGGCTCGATACGCAGTATTTT.

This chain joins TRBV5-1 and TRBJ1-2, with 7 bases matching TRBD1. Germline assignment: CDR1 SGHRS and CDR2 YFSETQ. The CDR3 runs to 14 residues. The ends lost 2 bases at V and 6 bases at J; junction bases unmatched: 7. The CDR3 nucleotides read TGCGCCAGCAGCTTAACAGGGGTAGACAATGGCTACACCTTC. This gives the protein CASSLTGVDNGYTF.

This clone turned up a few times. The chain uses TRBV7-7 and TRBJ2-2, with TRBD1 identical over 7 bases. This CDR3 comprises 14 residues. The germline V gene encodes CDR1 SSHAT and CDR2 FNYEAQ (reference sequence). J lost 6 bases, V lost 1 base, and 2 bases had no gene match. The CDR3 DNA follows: TGTGCCAGCAGCTTAGTCCAGGGGGCCGGGGAGCTGTTTTTT. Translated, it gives CASSLVQGAGELFF.

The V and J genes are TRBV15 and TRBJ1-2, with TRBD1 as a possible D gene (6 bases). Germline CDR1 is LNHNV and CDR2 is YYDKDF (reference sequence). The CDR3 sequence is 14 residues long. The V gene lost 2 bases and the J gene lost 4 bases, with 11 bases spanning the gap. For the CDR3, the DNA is TGTGCCACCAGCAGAAACAGGGATCCCTATGGCTACACCTTC. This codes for CATSRNRDPYGYTF.

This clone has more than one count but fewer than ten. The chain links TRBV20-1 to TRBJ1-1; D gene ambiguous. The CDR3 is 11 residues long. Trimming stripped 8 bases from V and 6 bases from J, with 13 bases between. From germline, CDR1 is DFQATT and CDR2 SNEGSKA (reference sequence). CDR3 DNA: TGCAGTCCTAATTTCTTTTCTGAAGCTTTCTTT. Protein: CSPNFFSEAFF.

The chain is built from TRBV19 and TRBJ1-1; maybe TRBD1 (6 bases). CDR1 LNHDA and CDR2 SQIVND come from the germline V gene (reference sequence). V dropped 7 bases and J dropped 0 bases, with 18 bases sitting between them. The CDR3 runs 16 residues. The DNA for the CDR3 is TGTGCCAGTATCCTGCGGCAGGGGACCATGAACACTGAAGCTTTCTTT. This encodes CASILRQGTMNTEAFF. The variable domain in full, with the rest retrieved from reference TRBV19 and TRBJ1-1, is DGGITQSPKYLFRKEGQNVTLSCEQNLNHDAMYWYRQDPGQGLRLIYYSQIVNDFQKGDIAEGYSVSREKKESFPLTVTSAQKNPTAFYLCASILRQGTMNTEAFFGQGTRLTVV.

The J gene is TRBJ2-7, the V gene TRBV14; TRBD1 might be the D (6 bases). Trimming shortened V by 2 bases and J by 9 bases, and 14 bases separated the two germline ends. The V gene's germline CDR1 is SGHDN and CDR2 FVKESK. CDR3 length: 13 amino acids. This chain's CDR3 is CASSQTGQSLQYF. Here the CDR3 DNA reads TGTGCCAGCAGCCAAACGGGACAATCACTGCAGTACTTC.

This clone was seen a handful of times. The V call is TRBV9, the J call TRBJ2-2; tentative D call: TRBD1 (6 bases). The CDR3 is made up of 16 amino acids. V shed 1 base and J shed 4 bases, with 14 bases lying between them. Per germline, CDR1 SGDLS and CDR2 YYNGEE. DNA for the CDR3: TGTGCCAGCAGCGTACATACAGGGTATGGCACCGGGGAGCTGTTTTTT. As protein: CASSVHTGYGTGELFF.

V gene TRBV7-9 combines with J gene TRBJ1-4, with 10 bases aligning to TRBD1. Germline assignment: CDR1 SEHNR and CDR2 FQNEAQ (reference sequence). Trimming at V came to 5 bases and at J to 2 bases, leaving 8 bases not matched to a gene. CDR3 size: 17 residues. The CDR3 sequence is CASSQRQGAGTNEKLFF. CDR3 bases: TGTGCCAGCAGCCAGAGACAGGGGGCCGGGACTAATGAAAAACTGTTTTTT.

CDR3 in DNA: TGTGCCAGCAGCCCAGGTGGGACAGAACTTTTTATTGGCGGAAACACCATATATTTT. This encodes CASSPGGTELFIGGNTIYF. The V and J genes are TRBV21-1 and TRBJ1-3; no DNA check was done on the table's D call, TRBD1. TRBV21-1 is termed a pseudogene. This CDR3 is built from 19 residues.

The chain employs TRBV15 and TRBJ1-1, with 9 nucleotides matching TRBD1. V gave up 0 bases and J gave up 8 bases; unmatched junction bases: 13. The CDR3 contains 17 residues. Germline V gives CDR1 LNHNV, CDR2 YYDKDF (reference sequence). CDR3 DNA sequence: TGTGCCACCAGCAGAGATCCTAGGGACAGGGCGGAATGGGAAGCTTTCTTT. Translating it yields CATSRDPRDRAEWEAFF.

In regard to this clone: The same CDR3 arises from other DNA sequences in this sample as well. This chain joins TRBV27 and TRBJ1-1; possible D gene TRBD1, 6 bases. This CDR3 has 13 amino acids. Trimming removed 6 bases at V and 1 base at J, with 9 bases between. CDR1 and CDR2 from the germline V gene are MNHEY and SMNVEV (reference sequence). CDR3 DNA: TGTGCCAGCAGCATACAGGGGAACACTGAAGCTTTCTTT. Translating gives CASSIQGNTEAFF.

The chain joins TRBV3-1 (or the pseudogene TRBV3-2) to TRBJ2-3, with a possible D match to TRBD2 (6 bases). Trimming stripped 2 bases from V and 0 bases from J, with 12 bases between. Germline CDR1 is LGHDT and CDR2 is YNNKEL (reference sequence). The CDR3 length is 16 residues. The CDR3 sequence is CASSQPAGASTDTQYF. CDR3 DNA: TGTGCCAGCAGCCAACCAGCGGGCGCTAGCACAGATACGCAGTATTTT.

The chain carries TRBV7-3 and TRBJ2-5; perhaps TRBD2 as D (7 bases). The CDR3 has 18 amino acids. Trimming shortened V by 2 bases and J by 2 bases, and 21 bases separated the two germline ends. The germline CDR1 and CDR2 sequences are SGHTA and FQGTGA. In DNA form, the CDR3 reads TGTGCCAGCAGCTTAGACGGGCCGGGGGGCTCCTATCAAGAGACCCAGTACTTC. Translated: CASSLDGPGGSYQETQYF.

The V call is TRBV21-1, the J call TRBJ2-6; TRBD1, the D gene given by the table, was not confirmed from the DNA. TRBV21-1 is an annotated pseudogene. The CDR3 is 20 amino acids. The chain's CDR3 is CASSKGAVGQGRAGANVLTF. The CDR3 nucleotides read TGTGCCAGCAGCAAAGGGGCTGTAGGACAGGGGAGGGCTGGGGCCAACGTCCTGACTTTC.

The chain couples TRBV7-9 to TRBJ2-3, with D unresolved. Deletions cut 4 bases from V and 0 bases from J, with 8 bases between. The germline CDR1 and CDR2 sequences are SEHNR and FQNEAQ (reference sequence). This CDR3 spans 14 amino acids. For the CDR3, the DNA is TGTGCCAGCAGCTATCGACAAAGCACAGATACGCAGTATTTT. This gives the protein CASSYRQSTDTQYF.

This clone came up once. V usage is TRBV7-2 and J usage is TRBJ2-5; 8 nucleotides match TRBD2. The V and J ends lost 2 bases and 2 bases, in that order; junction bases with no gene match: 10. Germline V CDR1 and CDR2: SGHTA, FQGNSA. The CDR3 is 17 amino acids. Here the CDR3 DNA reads TGTGCCAGCAGCTTACAGGGGTCGGGGGGGATACAAGAGACCCAGTACTTC. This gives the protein CASSLQGSGGIQETQYF.

The CDR3 here is CASSEDRGYNSPLHF. The CDR3 DNA reads as TGTGCCAGCAGTGAAGACAGGGGGTATAATTCACCCCTCCACTTT. The chain is built from TRBV2 and TRBJ1-6; 8 bases agree with TRBD1. J lost 4 bases, V lost 1 base, and 0 bases had no gene match. CDR3 length: 15 amino acids. Germline CDR1 reads SNHLY; CDR2 reads FYNNEI.

CDR3 in amino acids: CASSQGYGGGETQYF. CDR3 DNA: TGTGCCAGCAGCCAAGGTTACGGGGGTGGAGAGACCCAGTACTTC. The chain links TRBV14 to TRBJ2-5, with a weak D call TRBD2 (6 bases). V lost 1 base and J 4 bases, leaving 13 bases between the germline ends. The CDR3 totals 15 residues. Germline CDR1 and CDR2: SGHDN and FVKESK.

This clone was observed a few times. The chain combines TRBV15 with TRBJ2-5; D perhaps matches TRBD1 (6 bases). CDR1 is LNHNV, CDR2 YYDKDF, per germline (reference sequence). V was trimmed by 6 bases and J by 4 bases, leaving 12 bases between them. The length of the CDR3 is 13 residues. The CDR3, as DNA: TGTGCCACCAGAGACAGGTTGGGAGAGACCCAGTACTTC. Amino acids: CATRDRLGETQYF.

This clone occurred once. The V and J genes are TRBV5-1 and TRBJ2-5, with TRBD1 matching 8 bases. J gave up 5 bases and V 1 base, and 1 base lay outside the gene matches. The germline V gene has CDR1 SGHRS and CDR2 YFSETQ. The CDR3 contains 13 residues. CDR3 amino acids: CASSLQGAETQYF. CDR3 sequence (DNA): TGCGCCAGCAGCTTGCAGGGGGCGGAGACCCAGTACTTC.

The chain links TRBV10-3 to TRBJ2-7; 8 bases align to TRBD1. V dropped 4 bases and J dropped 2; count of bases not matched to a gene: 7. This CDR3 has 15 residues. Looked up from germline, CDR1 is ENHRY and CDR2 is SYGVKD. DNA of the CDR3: TGTGCCATCAGTGGACCGGGACAGGAAGCCTACGAGCAGTACTTC. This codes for CAISGPGQEAYEQYF.

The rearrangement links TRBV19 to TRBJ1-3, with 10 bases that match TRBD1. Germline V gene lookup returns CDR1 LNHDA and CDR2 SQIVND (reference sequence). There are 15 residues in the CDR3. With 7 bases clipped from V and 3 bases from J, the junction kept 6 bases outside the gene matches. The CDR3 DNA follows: TGTGCCAGTAAACTGACAGGGGGCTTTGGAAACACCATATATTTT. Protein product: CASKLTGGFGNTIYF.

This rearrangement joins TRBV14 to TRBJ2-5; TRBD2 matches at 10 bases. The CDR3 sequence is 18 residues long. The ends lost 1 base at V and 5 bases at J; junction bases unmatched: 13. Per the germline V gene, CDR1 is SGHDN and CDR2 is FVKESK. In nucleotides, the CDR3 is TGTGCCAGCAGCCAAGGACAGTTAGCGGGGGGCCAAGGGGAGACCCAGTACTTC. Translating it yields CASSQGQLAGGQGETQYF.